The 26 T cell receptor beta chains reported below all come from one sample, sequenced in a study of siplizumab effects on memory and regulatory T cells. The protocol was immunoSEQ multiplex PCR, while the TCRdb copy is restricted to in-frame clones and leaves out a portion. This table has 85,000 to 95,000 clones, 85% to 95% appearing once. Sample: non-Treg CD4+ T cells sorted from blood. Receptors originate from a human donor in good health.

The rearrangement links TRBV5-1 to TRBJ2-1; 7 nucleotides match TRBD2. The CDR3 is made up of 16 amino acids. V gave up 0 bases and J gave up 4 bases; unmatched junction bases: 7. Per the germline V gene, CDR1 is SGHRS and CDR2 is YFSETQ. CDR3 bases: TGCGCCAGCAGCTTGGCACTCCTAGCGGAGTACAATGAGCAGTTCTTC. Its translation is CASSLALLAEYNEQFF.

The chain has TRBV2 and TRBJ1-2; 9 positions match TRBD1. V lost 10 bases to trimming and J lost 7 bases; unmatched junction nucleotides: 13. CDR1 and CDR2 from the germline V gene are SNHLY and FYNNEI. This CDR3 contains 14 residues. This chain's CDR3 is CATSPGTGSVGYTF. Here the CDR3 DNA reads TGTGCCACATCGCCGGGGACAGGGTCGGTTGGCTACACCTTC.

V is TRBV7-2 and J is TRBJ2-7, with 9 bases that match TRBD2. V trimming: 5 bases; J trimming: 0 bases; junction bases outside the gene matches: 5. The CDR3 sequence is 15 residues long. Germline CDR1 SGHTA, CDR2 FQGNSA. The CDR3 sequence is CASSPAGGGSYEQYF. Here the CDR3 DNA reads TGTGCCAGCAGCCCAGCGGGGGGCGGCTCCTACGAGCAGTACTTC. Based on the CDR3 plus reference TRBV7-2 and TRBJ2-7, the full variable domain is GAGVSQSPSNKVTEKGKDVELRCDPISGHTALYWYRQSLGQGLEFLIYFQGNSAPDKSGLPSDRFSAERTGGSVSTLTIQRTQQEDSAVYLCASSPAGGGSYEQYFGPGTRLTVT.

The CDR3 protein is CASSGTSNEQFF. The CDR3 nucleotides are TGTGCCAGTAGCGGGACTAGCAATGAGCAGTTCTTC. The V call is TRBV19, the J call TRBJ2-1; 8 bases agree with TRBD2. The CDR3 extends over 12 amino acids. From germline, CDR1 is LNHDA and CDR2 SQIVND (reference sequence). The V segment lost 6 bases and the J segment 6 bases; nucleotides outside the gene matches: 1.

CDR3 protein: CAWRRQGPLTEAFF. CDR3 nucleotide sequence: TGTGCCTGGAGGAGACAGGGTCCCCTAACTGAAGCTTTCTTT. The chain joins TRBV30 to TRBJ1-1; 7 positions agree with TRBD1. With 3 bases clipped from V and 5 bases from J, the junction kept 9 bases outside the gene matches. The CDR3 contains 14 residues. In germline, CDR1 is GTSNPN, CDR2 SVGIG (reference sequence).

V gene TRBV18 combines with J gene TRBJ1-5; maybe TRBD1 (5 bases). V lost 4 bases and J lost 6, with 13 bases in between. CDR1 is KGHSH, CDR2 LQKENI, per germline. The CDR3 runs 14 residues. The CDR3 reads CASSQSQGGQPQHF. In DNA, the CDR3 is TGTGCCAGCTCACAATCCCAGGGTGGTCAGCCCCAGCATTTT. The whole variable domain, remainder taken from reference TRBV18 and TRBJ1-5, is NAGVMQNPRHLVRRRGQEARLRCSPMKGHSHVYWYRQLPEEGLKFMVYLQKENIIDESGMPKERFSAEFPKEGPSILRIQQVVRGDSAAYFCASSQSQGGQPQHFGDGTRLSIL.

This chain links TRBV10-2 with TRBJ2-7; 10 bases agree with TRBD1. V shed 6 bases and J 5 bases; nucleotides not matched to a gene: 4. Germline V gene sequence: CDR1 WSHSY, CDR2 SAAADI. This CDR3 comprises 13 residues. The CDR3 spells CASSGTGVNEQYF. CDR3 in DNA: TGCGCCAGCAGCGGGACAGGGGTAAACGAGCAGTACTTC.

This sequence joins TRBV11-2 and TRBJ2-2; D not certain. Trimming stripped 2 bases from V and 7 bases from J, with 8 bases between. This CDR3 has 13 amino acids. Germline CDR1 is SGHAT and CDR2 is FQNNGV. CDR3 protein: CASSLSVGGELFF. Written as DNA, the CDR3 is TGTGCCAGCAGCTTAAGTGTCGGCGGGGAGCTGTTTTTT.

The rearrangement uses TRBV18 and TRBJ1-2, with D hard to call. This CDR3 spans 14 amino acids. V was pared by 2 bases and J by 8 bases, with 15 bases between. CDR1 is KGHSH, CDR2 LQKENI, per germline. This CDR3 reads CASSPTGFAWGYTF. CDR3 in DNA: TGTGCCAGCTCACCAACCGGGTTCGCCTGGGGCTACACCTTC.

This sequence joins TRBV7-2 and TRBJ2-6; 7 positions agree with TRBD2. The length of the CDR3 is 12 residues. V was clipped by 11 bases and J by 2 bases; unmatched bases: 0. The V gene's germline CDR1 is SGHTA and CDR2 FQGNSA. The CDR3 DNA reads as TGTGCCGGGGGGGCTGGGGCCAACGTCCTGACTTTC. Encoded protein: CAGGAGANVLTF. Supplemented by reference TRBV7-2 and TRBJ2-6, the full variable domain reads GAGVSQSPSNKVTEKGKDVELRCDPISGHTALYWYRQSLGQGLEFLIYFQGNSAPDKSGLPSDRFSAERTGGSVSTLTIQRTQQEDSAVYLCAGGAGANVLTFGAGSRLTVL.

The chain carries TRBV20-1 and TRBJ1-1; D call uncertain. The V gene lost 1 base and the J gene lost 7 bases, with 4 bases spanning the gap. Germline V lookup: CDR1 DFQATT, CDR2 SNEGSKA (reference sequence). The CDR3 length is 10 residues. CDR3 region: CSARVLEAFF. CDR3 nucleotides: TGCAGTGCTAGAGTACTTGAAGCTTTCTTT.

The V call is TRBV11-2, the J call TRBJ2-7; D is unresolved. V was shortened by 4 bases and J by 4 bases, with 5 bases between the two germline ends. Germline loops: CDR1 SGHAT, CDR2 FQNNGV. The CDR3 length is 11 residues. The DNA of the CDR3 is TGTGCCAGCAGCTCCTGGTACGAGCAGTACTTC. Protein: CASSSWYEQYF.

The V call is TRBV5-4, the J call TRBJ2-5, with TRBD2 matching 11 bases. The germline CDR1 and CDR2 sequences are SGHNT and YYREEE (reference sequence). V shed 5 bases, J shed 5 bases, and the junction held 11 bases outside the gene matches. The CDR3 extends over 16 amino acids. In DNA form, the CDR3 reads TGTGCCAGCAGAGGGGGGCTAGCGGGAGGTTCGGAGACCCAGTACTTC. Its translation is CASRGGLAGGSETQYF.

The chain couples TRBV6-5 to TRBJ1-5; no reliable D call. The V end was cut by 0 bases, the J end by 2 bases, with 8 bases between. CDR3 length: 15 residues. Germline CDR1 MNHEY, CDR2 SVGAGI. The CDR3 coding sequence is TGTGCCAGCAGTTACTCTGTCCGGGGCAATCAGCCCCAGCATTTT. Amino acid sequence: CASSYSVRGNQPQHF.

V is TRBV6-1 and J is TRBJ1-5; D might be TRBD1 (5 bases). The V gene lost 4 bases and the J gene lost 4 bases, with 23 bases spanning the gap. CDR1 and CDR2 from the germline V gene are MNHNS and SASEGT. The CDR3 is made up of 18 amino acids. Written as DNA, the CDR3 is TGTGCCAGCAGTGGTGGGGAAGGGGCCCCTTTTTCAAATCAGCCCCAGCATTTT. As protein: CASSGGEGAPFSNQPQHF.

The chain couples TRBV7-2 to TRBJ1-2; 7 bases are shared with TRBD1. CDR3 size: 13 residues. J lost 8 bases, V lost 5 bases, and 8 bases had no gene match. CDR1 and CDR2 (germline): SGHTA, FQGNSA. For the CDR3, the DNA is TGTGCCAGCAGCATTACAGGGGTTCGAGGCTACACCTTC. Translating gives CASSITGVRGYTF.

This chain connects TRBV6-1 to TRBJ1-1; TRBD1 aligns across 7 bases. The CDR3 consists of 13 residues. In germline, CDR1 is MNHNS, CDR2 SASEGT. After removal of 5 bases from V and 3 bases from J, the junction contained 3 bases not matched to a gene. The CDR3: CASSYTGDTEAFF. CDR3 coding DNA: TGTGCCAGCAGTTATACAGGGGACACTGAAGCTTTCTTT.

CDR3 DNA sequence: TGTGCCAGCAGCCCGGGACGGAACTATGGCTACACCTTC. Its translation is CASSPGRNYGYTF. V is TRBV7-6 and J is TRBJ1-2, with D tentatively TRBD1 (5 bases). V was clipped by 5 bases and J by 2 bases, with 9 bases between them. CDR1 and CDR2 from the germline V gene are SGHVS and FNYEAQ. The CDR3 loop spans 13 amino acids.

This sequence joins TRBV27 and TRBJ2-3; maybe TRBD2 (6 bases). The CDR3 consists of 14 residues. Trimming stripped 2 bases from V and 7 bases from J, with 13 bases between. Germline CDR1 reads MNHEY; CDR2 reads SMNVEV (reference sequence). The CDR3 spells CASSLTQLANTQYF. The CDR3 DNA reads TGTGCCAGCAGTTTAACCCAACTAGCAAATACGCAGTATTTT.

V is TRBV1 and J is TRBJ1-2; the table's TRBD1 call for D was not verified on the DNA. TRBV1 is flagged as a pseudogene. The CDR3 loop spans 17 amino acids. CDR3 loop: CTSSFPGVTPLNYGYTF. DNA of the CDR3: TGCACCAGCAGTTTCCCAGGGGTAACCCCACTTAACTATGGCTACACCTTC.

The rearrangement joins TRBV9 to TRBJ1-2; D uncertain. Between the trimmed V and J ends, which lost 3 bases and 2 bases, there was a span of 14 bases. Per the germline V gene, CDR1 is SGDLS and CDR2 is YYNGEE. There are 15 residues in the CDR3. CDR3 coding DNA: TGTGCCAGCAGCGCGTCCCCACAGAAGAACTATGGCTACACCTTC. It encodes CASSASPQKNYGYTF.

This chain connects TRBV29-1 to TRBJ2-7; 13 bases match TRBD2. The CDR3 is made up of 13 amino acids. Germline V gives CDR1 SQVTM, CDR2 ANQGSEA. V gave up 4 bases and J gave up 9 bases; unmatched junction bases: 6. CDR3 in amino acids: CSVAGTSGTWQYF. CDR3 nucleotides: TGCAGCGTTGCCGGGACTAGCGGGACGTGGCAGTACTTC.

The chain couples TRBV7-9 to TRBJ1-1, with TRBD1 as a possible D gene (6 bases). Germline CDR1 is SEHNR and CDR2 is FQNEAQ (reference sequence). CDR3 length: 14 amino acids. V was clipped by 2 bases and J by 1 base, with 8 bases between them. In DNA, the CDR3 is TGTGCCAGCAGCTTACAGGGGAGGAACACTGAAGCTTTCTTT. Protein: CASSLQGRNTEAFF.

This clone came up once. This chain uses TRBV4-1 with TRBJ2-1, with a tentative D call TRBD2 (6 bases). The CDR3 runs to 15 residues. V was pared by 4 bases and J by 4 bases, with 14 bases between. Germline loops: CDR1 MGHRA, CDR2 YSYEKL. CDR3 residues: CASSLGRERYNEQFF. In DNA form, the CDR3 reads TGCGCCAGCAGCCTAGGACGGGAGCGGTACAATGAGCAGTTCTTC.

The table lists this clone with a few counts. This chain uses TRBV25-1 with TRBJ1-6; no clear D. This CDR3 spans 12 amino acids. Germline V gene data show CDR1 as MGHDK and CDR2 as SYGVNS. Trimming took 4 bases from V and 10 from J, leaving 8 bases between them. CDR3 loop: CASSGLASPLHF. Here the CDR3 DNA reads TGTGCCAGCAGTGGATTGGCGTCACCCCTCCACTTT.

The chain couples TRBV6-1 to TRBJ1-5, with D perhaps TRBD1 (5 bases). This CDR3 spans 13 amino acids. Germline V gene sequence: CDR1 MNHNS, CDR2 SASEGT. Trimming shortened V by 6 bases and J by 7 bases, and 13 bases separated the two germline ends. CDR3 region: CASRQAFRQPQHF. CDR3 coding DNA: TGTGCCAGCAGACAGGCCTTCAGGCAGCCCCAGCATTTT.